The 20 T cell receptor beta chains given below trace back to one sample, sequenced in a study of T-cell memory formation after mild COVID-19. TCRdb reanalysed the 5' RACE reads using MiXCR and keeps one entry per CDR3 protein. The table has around 33,000 distinct CDR3 sequences, roughly 21% seen once. Specimen: PBMCs or a T cell subset sorted from them (not recorded which). All receptors come from an adult who had mild COVID-19 (a few samples of this study predate the infection). Cell type and time point are not known.

This chain links TRBV18 with TRBJ1-2; D gene ambiguous. The germline V gene encodes CDR1 KGHSH and CDR2 LQKENI. This CDR3 comprises 16 residues. Trimming left V 0 bases short and J 4 bases short, with 15 bases between. The CDR3 reads CASSPPFSPRGYGYTF. Here the CDR3 DNA reads TGTGCCAGCTCACCACCTTTTTCCCCGCGAGGCTATGGCTACACCTTC.

The chain employs TRBV7-9 and TRBJ2-3; no clear D. The CDR3 is made up of 16 amino acids. V lost 7 bases to trimming and J lost 2 bases, with 19 bases between them. Germline V gives CDR1 SEHNR, CDR2 FQNEAQ (reference sequence). The CDR3 nucleotides are TGTGCCAGCACCCTAGTCCAAGGGTCCCCCACAGATACGCAGTATTTT. Its translation: CASTLVQGSPTDTQYF.

Many counts were recorded for this clonotype. The chain has TRBV15 and TRBJ2-3; D unclear. Deletions cut 0 bases from V and 4 bases from J, with 14 bases between. CDR1 is LNHNV, CDR2 YYDKDF, per germline (reference sequence). This CDR3 spans 16 amino acids. In DNA, the CDR3 is TGTGCCACCAGCAGAGATTCCGGGCTTCGCTCAGATACGCAGTATTTT. Translating gives CATSRDSGLRSDTQYF.

At least ten counts were recorded for this clonotype. The chain couples TRBV6-2 or TRBV6-3 to TRBJ2-2; 7 nucleotides match TRBD1. This CDR3 is 16 amino acids long. CDR1 is MNHEY and CDR2 is SVGEGT in the germline V gene. V trimming: 7 bases; J trimming: 4 bases; junction bases outside the gene matches: 12. The CDR3 region is CASTRGPGQTTGELFF. The CDR3 DNA follows: TGTGCCAGCACCCGCGGTCCGGGACAGACCACCGGGGAGCTGTTTTTT.

Many counts were recorded for this clonotype. The chain recombines TRBV12-3 or TRBV12-4 with TRBJ2-2; 11 bases fit TRBD2. The V gene end was trimmed by 7 bases and the J gene end by 7 bases; junction bases not matched to a gene: 11. The CDR3 is 16 amino acids. CDR3 sequence reads: CASTRFGTSGHGELFF. As DNA, the CDR3 is TGTGCCAGCACTAGATTTGGGACTAGCGGTCACGGGGAGCTGTTTTTT.

This clonotype was observed many times. The chain couples TRBV6-2 or TRBV6-3 to TRBJ2-1, with 9 bases that match TRBD2. The J segment lost 3 bases and the V segment lost 6 bases, leaving 6 bases of the junction unmatched. This CDR3 is 15 amino acids long. Per germline, CDR1 MNHEY and CDR2 SVGEGT. CDR3 sequence: CASRRGTSHYNEQFF. As DNA, the CDR3 is TGTGCCAGCAGACGCGGGACTAGCCACTACAATGAGCAGTTCTTC.

This clonotype has a handful of counts. The J gene is TRBJ2-2, the V gene TRBV29-1, with D perhaps matching TRBD1 or TRBD2 (5 bases each). Germline CDR1 is SQVTM and CDR2 is ANQGSEA. This CDR3 spans 14 amino acids. V gave up 4 bases and J gave up 3 bases, with 12 bases separating them. For the CDR3, the DNA is TGCAGCGTTGCATCGGGGACCTACACCGGGGAGCTGTTTTTT. Protein: CSVASGTYTGELFF.

The chain has TRBV4-1 and TRBJ1-5, with D perhaps matching TRBD1 (5 bases). V was shortened by 4 bases and J by 7 bases, with 20 bases between the two germline ends. CDR1 is MGHRA, CDR2 YSYEKL, per germline. The CDR3 consists of 16 residues. The CDR3 sequence: CASSLSAGVIEQPQHF. CDR3 DNA sequence: TGCGCCAGCAGCCTATCGGCGGGGGTTATCGAGCAGCCCCAGCATTTT.

This clonotype was seen just once. The chain couples TRBV24-1 to TRBJ2-1; 8 positions agree with TRBD1. CDR3 size: 14 residues. The V segment lost 3 bases and the J segment 7 bases; nucleotides outside the gene matches: 4. Germline CDR1 and CDR2: KGHDR and SFDVKD. The CDR3 reads CATSDDRGGNEQFF. The DNA of the CDR3 is TGTGCCACCAGTGATGACAGGGGTGGAAATGAGCAGTTCTTC.

In this sample, this clonotype is medium-sized. The gene calls are TRBV7-6 and TRBJ2-5; 10 bases match TRBD2. The germline V gene has CDR1 SGHVS and CDR2 FNYEAQ. This CDR3 region has 16 residues. Losses at the gene ends were 3 bases for V and 6 bases for J; bases not matched to a gene: 10. CDR3 protein: CASSLEIGTSDQTQYF. CDR3 sequence (DNA): TGTGCCAGCAGCTTGGAAATCGGGACTAGCGACCAGACCCAGTACTTC.

This CDR3 reads CASSASASDGYTF. The DNA of the CDR3 is TGTGCCAGCAGCGCCTCGGCTTCGGATGGCTACACCTTC. The chain uses TRBV7-9 and TRBJ1-2; D unclear. V lost 5 bases and J 6 bases, leaving 13 bases between the germline ends. Germline CDR1 reads SEHNR; CDR2 reads FQNEAQ (reference sequence). The CDR3 contains 13 residues.

This clonotype was picked up many times. V usage is TRBV3-1 and J usage is TRBJ2-6, with D possibly being TRBD2 (5 bases). Germline V gene sequence: CDR1 LGHDT, CDR2 YNNKEL (reference sequence). V was pared by 1 base and J by 0 bases, with 13 bases between. This CDR3 has 18 residues. The CDR3 loop is CASSQGGLPLSGANVLTF. CDR3 in DNA: TGTGCCAGCAGCCAAGGAGGACTCCCTCTCTCTGGGGCCAACGTCCTGACTTTC.

This clonotype is judged medium-sized. The chain links TRBV6-5 to TRBJ2-7, with TRBD2 as a possible D gene (7 bases). This CDR3 has 14 amino acids. V gave up 6 bases and J gave up 2 bases, with 14 bases separating them. Per germline, CDR1 MNHEY and CDR2 SVGAGI. CDR3 in amino acids: CASRPTGGPYEQYF. Written as DNA, the CDR3 is TGTGCCAGCAGGCCCACGGGGGGCCCCTACGAGCAGTACTTC.

This clonotype has at least ten counts. This chain joins TRBV14 and TRBJ2-2; D not certain. The CDR3 covers 16 residues. Trimming shortened V by 4 bases and J by 0 bases, and 12 bases separated the two germline ends. The germline gives CDR1 SGHDN, CDR2 FVKESK. For the CDR3, the DNA is TGTGCCAGCAGCCCCGGCGACAACGCGAACACCGGGGAGCTGTTTTTT. Its protein is CASSPGDNANTGELFF.

The V gene is TRBV13, the J gene TRBJ2-2, with 8 bases lining up with TRBD1. Looked up from germline, CDR1 is PRHDT and CDR2 is FYEKMQ (reference sequence). Trimming cost V 6 bases and J 3 bases; bases outside gene matches: 6. CDR3 size: 15 residues. CDR3 coding DNA: TGTGCCAGCAGAACTACAGGGGGACACACCGGGGAGCTGTTTTTT. As protein: CASRTTGGHTGELFF. The complete variable domain, with remaining parts taken from reference TRBV13 and TRBJ2-2, reads AAGVIQSPRHLIKEKRETATLKCYPIPRHDTVYWYQQGPGQDPQFLISFYEKMQSDKGSIPDRFSAQQFSDYHSELNMSSLELGDSALYFCASRTTGGHTGELFFGEGSRLTVL.

There are many counts of this clonotype. The chain joins TRBV5-6 to TRBJ2-3; the D is unclear. Germline CDR1 reads SGHDT; CDR2 reads YYEEEE. V was shortened by 4 bases and J by 2 bases, with 8 bases between the two germline ends. The CDR3 totals 13 residues. This chain's CDR3 is CASSTADTDTQYF. CDR3 nucleotide sequence: TGTGCCAGCAGCACAGCCGACACAGATACGCAGTATTTT.

This clonotype was seen ten or more times. This rearrangement joins TRBV21-1 to TRBJ1-4; TRBD1, the D gene given by the table, was not confirmed from the DNA. TRBV21-1 is designated a pseudogene. The CDR3 consists of 16 residues. The CDR3 here is CASSSRGRGRSEKLFF. In DNA, the CDR3 is TGTGCCAGCAGCTCCCGTGGGAGGGGGCGGAGTGAAAAACTGTTTTTT.

This clonotype was detected many times. The chain joins TRBV5-1 to TRBJ2-5, with D unclear. Trimming cost V 4 bases and J 5 bases, with 15 bases left between them. The CDR3 spans 14 residues. CDR1 is SGHRS and CDR2 is YFSETQ in the germline V gene. CDR3 DNA: TGCGCCAGCAGCGTCCCCACAGTGGGGGAGACCCAGTACTTC. Protein product: CASSVPTVGETQYF.

The chain couples TRBV24-1 to TRBJ1-5, with D possibly matching TRBD1 (6 bases). Trimming stripped 3 bases from V and 5 bases from J, with 16 bases between. The germline V gene encodes CDR1 KGHDR and CDR2 SFDVKD. The CDR3 extends over 16 amino acids. CDR3 coding DNA: TGTGCCACCAGTGATCATACAGGGAACTCTTATCAGCCCCAGCATTTT. Residues: CATSDHTGNSYQPQHF.

This clonotype was seen many times. V and J are TRBV5-1 and TRBJ1-2; 7 bases are a match to TRBD1. Looked up from germline, CDR1 is SGHRS and CDR2 is YFSETQ. V dropped 2 bases and J dropped 6; count of bases not matched to a gene: 7. The CDR3 covers 14 residues. CDR3 region: CASSLGQAGDGYTF. The DNA for the CDR3 is TGCGCCAGCAGCTTAGGACAGGCAGGCGATGGCTACACCTTC.